Presented here are 24 T cell receptor beta chains from one specimen sequenced in a study of T cell clones after liver transplantation. Method: immunoSEQ multiplex PCR; TCRdb's copy keeps in-frame clones and lacks some. The table shows tens of thousands of clones, with roughly three quarters occurring only once. The sequencing here drew on CD4+ T cells from blood, taken at the 22-month timepoint. The receptors shown here come from a human patient who received a liver transplant. Some T cells may be supplied by the graft donor.

This sequence joins TRBV18 and TRBJ1-2; TRBD1 matches at 8 bases. Looked up from germline, CDR1 is KGHSH and CDR2 is LQKENI. The CDR3 has 15 residues. The V and J ends lost 2 bases and 4 bases, in that order; junction bases with no gene match: 6. CDR3 residues: CASSPEEGQAYGYTF. The CDR3 DNA reads TGTGCCAGCTCACCAGAGGAGGGACAGGCCTATGGCTACACCTTC.

This clone was counted a single time. The V gene is TRBV6-1, the J gene TRBJ1-5; D call uncertain. Germline assignment: CDR1 MNHNS and CDR2 SASEGT. Trimming stripped 7 bases from V and 0 bases from J, with 13 bases between. The CDR3 contains 15 residues. The CDR3 region is CASTRVGNSNQPQHF. The CDR3 DNA is TGTGCCAGCACTAGGGTCGGAAATAGCAATCAGCCCCAGCATTTT.

The V and J genes are TRBV18 and TRBJ2-2; weak D call: TRBD2 (5 bases). CDR3 length: 15 residues. The V end lost 1 base, the J end lost 3 bases, and 9 bases lay between the germline ends. CDR1 and CDR2 (germline): KGHSH, LQKENI. CDR3 loop: CASSPLNGDTGELFF. Written as DNA, the CDR3 is TGTGCCAGCTCACCACTGAACGGGGACACCGGGGAGCTGTTTTTT.

The J gene is TRBJ1-3, the V gene TRBV9, with a tentative D call TRBD1 (6 bases). The V and J ends lost 2 bases and 2 bases respectively, with 8 bases between them. Germline CDR1 is SGDLS and CDR2 is YYNGEE. This CDR3 comprises 14 residues. The DNA of the CDR3 is TGTGCCAGCAGCGTGGACAGTGCTGGAAACACCATATATTTT. This gives the protein CASSVDSAGNTIYF.

This clone has a handful of counts. The CDR3: CASSNRGIYEQYF. CDR3 in DNA: TGTGCCAGCAGTAACCGGGGCATCTACGAGCAGTACTTC. The chain employs TRBV6-1 and TRBJ2-7, with D perhaps TRBD1 or TRBD2 (5 bases each). The CDR3 sequence is 13 residues long. Trimming removed 5 bases from V and 3 bases from J, with 11 bases in between. The germline V gene encodes CDR1 MNHNS and CDR2 SASEGT.

The chain uses TRBV11-3 and TRBJ2-1; 12 positions agree with TRBD2. CDR1 and CDR2 (germline): SGHNT, YENEEA. V was pared by 4 bases and J by 10 bases, with 11 bases of the junction left unmatched. This CDR3 has 16 residues. In DNA, the CDR3 is TGTGCCAGCAGCTCTGCCCTAGCGGGGGGGCTCGGAGAGCAGTTCTTC. Protein product: CASSSALAGGLGEQFF. Together with reference TRBV11-3 and TRBJ2-1, the CDR3 gives the full variable domain: EAGVVQSPRYKIIEKKQPVAFWCNPISGHNTLYWYLQNLGQGPELLIRYENEEAVDDSQLPKDRFSAERLKGVDSTLKIQPAELGDSAVYLCASSSALAGGLGEQFFGPGTRLTVL.

This clone was seen a few times. The chain employs TRBV27 and TRBJ1-6, with 7 nucleotides matching TRBD1. The J segment lost 8 bases and the V segment lost 2 bases, leaving 12 bases of the junction unmatched. The CDR3 sequence is 17 residues long. CDR1 is MNHEY, CDR2 SMNVEV, per germline (reference sequence). The CDR3 bases are TGTGCCAGCAGTTTAGGCCACAGGGGAGTGAGGGATTCACCCCTCCACTTT. Residues: CASSLGHRGVRDSPLHF.

The chain employs TRBV6-1 and TRBJ2-2; D might be TRBD2 (7 bases). Germline V gives CDR1 MNHNS, CDR2 SASEGT. Trimming removed 1 base from V and 5 bases from J, with 11 bases in between. The CDR3 covers 15 residues. CDR3 nucleotides: TGTGCCAGCAGTGAAGGAGGGGGAGGGACCGGGGAGCTGTTTTTT. This gives the protein CASSEGGGGTGELFF.

This clone was observed a handful of times. Distinct nucleotide sequences in the sample also encode this CDR3. V and J are TRBV7-3 and TRBJ2-1; the match to TRBD2 covers 7 bases. CDR1 is SGHTA and CDR2 is FQGTGA in the germline V gene. V lost 5 bases to trimming and J lost 5 bases; unmatched junction nucleotides: 3. The CDR3 sequence is 13 residues long. The CDR3 loop is CASSPGGNNEQFF. CDR3 in DNA: TGTGCCAGCAGCCCCGGGGGGAACAATGAGCAGTTCTTC.

The chain carries TRBV6-5 and TRBJ1-2; D ambiguous. This CDR3 is built from 10 residues. Trimming took off 4 bases at V and 7 bases at J, with 4 bases between the two ends. Germline CDR1 is MNHEY and CDR2 is SVGAGI. The CDR3 region has the DNA TGTGCCAGCAGTTTGGGTGGCTACACCTTC. It yields the protein CASSLGGYTF.

CDR3 residues: CASSPRQGGNQPQHF. Here the CDR3 DNA reads TGTGCCAGCAGCCCCCGACAGGGCGGCAATCAGCCCCAGCATTTT. The chain has TRBV7-2 and TRBJ1-5; 7 bases agree with TRBD1. This CDR3 region has 15 residues. V was clipped by 5 bases and J by 2 bases; unmatched bases: 6. Germline V CDR1 and CDR2: SGHTA, FQGNSA.

This rearrangement joins TRBV13 to TRBJ2-7; 9 nucleotides line up with TRBD1. Germline V CDR1 and CDR2: PRHDT, FYEKMQ (reference sequence). The CDR3 loop spans 16 amino acids. Trimming at V came to 2 bases and at J to 2 bases, leaving 7 bases not matched to a gene. The CDR3 bases are TGTGCCAGCAGCTTACCCGGGACAGGGATCCCCTACGAGCAGTACTTC. Amino acids: CASSLPGTGIPYEQYF. Looking up the rest from reference TRBV13 and TRBJ2-7 gives the full variable domain: AAGVIQSPRHLIKEKRETATLKCYPIPRHDTVYWYQQGPGQDPQFLISFYEKMQSDKGSIPDRFSAQQFSDYHSELNMSSLELGDSALYFCASSLPGTGIPYEQYFGPGTRLTVT.

The chain couples TRBV6-1 to TRBJ1-5; a possible D gene is TRBD1 (5 bases). The CDR3 has 13 amino acids. Germline CDR1 MNHNS, CDR2 SASEGT. V shed 6 bases and J shed 11 bases, with 17 bases lying between them. The CDR3 sequence: CASREGPHIAQHF. In DNA, the CDR3 is TGTGCCAGCAGAGAGGGACCCCATATAGCCCAGCATTTT.

The V gene is TRBV6-5, the J gene TRBJ1-4; D possibly corresponds to TRBD1 (5 bases). CDR1 is MNHEY, CDR2 SVGAGI, per germline. The CDR3 sequence is 15 residues long. The ends were cut back, 5 bases at V and 4 bases at J, with 14 bases in the middle. The CDR3 bases are TGTGCCAGCAGTCCGTCGGGACGTCGTAATGAAAAACTGTTTTTT. The encoded protein is CASSPSGRRNEKLFF.

This clone was seen only a few times. Other nucleotide sequences in the sample specify the same CDR3. CDR3 sequence: CASSPRDNYGYTF. Written as DNA, the CDR3 is TGTGCCAGCTCACCACGGGATAACTATGGCTACACCTTC. V is TRBV18 and J is TRBJ1-2, with D hard to call. The germline V gene has CDR1 KGHSH and CDR2 LQKENI. This CDR3 comprises 13 residues. V shed 1 base and J shed 1 base, with 4 bases lying between them.

This chain's CDR3 is CASSIGADQPQHF. In nucleotides, the CDR3 is TGTGCCAGTAGTATTGGGGCAGATCAGCCCCAGCATTTT. This chain links TRBV19 with TRBJ1-5, with a tentative D call TRBD1 (5 bases). Trimming stripped 3 bases from V and 5 bases from J, with 8 bases between. This CDR3 comprises 13 residues. Germline V gene lookup returns CDR1 LNHDA and CDR2 SQIVND (reference sequence).

This chain uses TRBV18 with TRBJ2-7; the D gene is possibly TRBD1 (6 bases). The CDR3 covers 14 residues. With 6 bases removed from V and 2 bases from J, the gap between germline ends came to 14 bases. The germline V gene has CDR1 KGHSH and CDR2 LQKENI. CDR3 nucleotide sequence: TGTGCCAGCTCTCTATTGGACAGACCCTACGAGCAGTACTTC. It translates to CASSLLDRPYEQYF.

This clone was seen a few times. This rearrangement joins TRBV27 to TRBJ2-1; 15 bases map to TRBD2. The V segment lost 5 bases and the J segment 8 bases; nucleotides outside the gene matches: 7. The CDR3 consists of 16 residues. In germline, CDR1 is MNHEY, CDR2 SMNVEV (reference sequence). The CDR3 here is CASSLRTSGGADEQFF. CDR3 DNA: TGTGCCAGCAGTCTCCGGACTAGCGGGGGGGCGGATGAGCAGTTCTTC.

This chain joins TRBV14 and TRBJ1-5; no firm D call. Trimming stripped 4 bases from V and 1 base from J, with 8 bases between. Germline V lookup: CDR1 SGHDN, CDR2 FVKESK. CDR3 size: 14 residues. The CDR3 sequence: CASSPQDSNQPQHF. The CDR3 DNA reads as TGTGCCAGCAGCCCTCAGGACAGCAATCAGCCCCAGCATTTT.

This rearrangement joins TRBV28 to TRBJ2-3, with 9 nucleotides matching TRBD2. The CDR3 length is 15 residues. V trimming: 7 bases; J trimming: 3 bases; junction bases outside the gene matches: 8. From germline, CDR1 is MDHEN and CDR2 SYDVKM. CDR3 in DNA: TGTGCCAGCACCCCCAGCGGGGGGATAACAGATACGCAGTATTTT. It is translated as CASTPSGGITDTQYF.

V is TRBV18 and J is TRBJ1-6; TRBD1 matches 7 bases. Germline V gene data show CDR1 as KGHSH and CDR2 as LQKENI. With 2 bases clipped from V and 6 bases from J, the junction kept 4 bases outside the gene matches. There are 15 residues in the CDR3. This chain's CDR3 is CASSPEYRGNSPLHF. The CDR3 DNA reads TGTGCCAGCTCACCAGAGTACAGGGGTAATTCACCCCTCCACTTT. Supplemented by reference TRBV18 and TRBJ1-6, the full variable domain reads NAGVMQNPRHLVRRRGQEARLRCSPMKGHSHVYWYRQLPEEGLKFMVYLQKENIIDESGMPKERFSAEFPKEGPSILRIQQVVRGDSAAYFCASSPEYRGNSPLHFGNGTRLTVT.

The V call is TRBV28, the J call TRBJ1-4; D is unresolved. Germline CDR1 MDHEN, CDR2 SYDVKM. Trimming took off 6 bases at V and 8 bases at J, with 13 bases between the two ends. CDR3 size: 13 residues. For the CDR3, the DNA is TGTGCCAGCAGCCCTGCAGGCCGGGAAAAACTGTTTTTT. Translating it yields CASSPAGREKLFF. Using reference TRBV28 and TRBJ1-4 for the parts outside the CDR3, the full variable domain is DVKVTQSSRYLVKRTGEKVFLECVQDMDHENMFWYRQDPGLGLRLIYFSYDVKMKEKGDIPEGYSVSREKKERFSLILESASTNQTSMYLCASSPAGREKLFFGSGTQLSVL.

The chain combines TRBV9 with TRBJ1-6; 9 nucleotides agree with TRBD1. The CDR3 runs 14 residues. In germline, CDR1 is SGDLS, CDR2 YYNGEE. With 3 bases clipped from V and 9 bases from J, the junction kept 4 bases outside the gene matches. CDR3 in DNA: TGTGCCAGCAGCGCTACAGGGGGCGGTTCACCCCTCCACTTT. It specifies CASSATGGGSPLHF.

V usage is TRBV15 and J usage is TRBJ1-2; D is uncertain. Germline assignment: CDR1 LNHNV and CDR2 YYDKDF (reference sequence). This CDR3 spans 15 amino acids. V was cut by 0 bases and J by 2 bases, with 10 bases left in between. The chain's CDR3 is CATSRDVTANYGYTF. The CDR3 nucleotides are TGTGCCACCAGCAGAGATGTAACGGCCAACTATGGCTACACCTTC.